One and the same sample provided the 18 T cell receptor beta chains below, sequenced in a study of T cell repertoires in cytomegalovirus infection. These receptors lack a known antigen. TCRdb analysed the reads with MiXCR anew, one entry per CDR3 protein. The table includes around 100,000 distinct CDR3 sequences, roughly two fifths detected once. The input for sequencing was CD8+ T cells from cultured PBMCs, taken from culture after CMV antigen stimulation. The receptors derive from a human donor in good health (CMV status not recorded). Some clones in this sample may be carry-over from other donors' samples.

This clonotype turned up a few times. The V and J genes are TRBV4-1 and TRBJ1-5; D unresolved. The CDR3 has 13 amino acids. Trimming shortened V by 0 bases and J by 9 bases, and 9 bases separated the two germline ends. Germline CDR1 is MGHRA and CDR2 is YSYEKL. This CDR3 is CASSQDLSGPQHF. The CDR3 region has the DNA TGCGCCAGCAGCCAAGATCTAAGTGGGCCCCAGCATTTT.

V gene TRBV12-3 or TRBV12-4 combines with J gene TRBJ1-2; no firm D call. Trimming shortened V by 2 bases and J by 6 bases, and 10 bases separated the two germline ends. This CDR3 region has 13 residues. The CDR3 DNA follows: TGTGCCAGCAGTTTAAGCGACCAGAATGGCTACACCTTC. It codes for CASSLSDQNGYTF.

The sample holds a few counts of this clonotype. The CDR3 nucleotides read TGTGCCAGCAGCTTAGCGGCCCGGGATTTTTTTTATGGCTACACCTTC. It codes for CASSLAARDFFYGYTF. The chain joins TRBV7-8 to TRBJ1-2; D gene uncertain. Trimming left V 0 bases short and J 5 bases short, with 16 bases between. This CDR3 is built from 16 residues. The germline V gene encodes CDR1 SGHVS and CDR2 FQNEAQ.

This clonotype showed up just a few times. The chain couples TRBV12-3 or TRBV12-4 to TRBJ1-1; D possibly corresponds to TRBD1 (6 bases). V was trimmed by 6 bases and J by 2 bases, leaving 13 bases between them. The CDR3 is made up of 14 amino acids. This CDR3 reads CASSPLQGNTEAFF. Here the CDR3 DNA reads TGTGCCAGCAGCCCTTTACAGGGTAACACTGAAGCTTTCTTT.

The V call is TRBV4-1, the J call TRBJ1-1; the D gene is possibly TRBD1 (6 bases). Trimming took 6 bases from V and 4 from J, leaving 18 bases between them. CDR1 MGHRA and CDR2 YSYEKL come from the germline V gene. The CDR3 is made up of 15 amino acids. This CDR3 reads CASSGGGTSFTEAFF. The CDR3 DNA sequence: TGCGCCAGCAGTGGGGGCGGGACAAGTTTCACTGAAGCTTTCTTT.

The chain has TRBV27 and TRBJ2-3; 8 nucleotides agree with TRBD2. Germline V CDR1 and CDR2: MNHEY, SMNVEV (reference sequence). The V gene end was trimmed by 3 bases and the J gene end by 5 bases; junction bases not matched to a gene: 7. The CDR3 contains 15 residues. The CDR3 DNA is TGTGCCAGCAGTTTGTTAGCGGGGCGAGGAGATACGCAGTATTTT. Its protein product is CASSLLAGRGDTQYF.

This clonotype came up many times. CDR3 nucleotide sequence: TGTGCCAGCAGAGCGGGGGGGGAAGATACGCAGTATTTT. Its translation: CASRAGGEDTQYF. This chain uses TRBV12-3 or TRBV12-4 with TRBJ2-3; TRBD2 matches 10 bases. This CDR3 has 13 amino acids. V was pared by 6 bases and J by 5 bases, with 2 bases of the junction left unmatched.

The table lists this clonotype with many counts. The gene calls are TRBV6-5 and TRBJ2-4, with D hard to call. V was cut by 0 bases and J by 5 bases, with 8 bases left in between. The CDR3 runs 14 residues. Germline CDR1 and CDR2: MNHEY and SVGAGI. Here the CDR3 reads CASSYSVTENIQYF. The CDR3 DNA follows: TGTGCCAGCAGTTACTCGGTTACAGAAAACATTCAGTACTTC.

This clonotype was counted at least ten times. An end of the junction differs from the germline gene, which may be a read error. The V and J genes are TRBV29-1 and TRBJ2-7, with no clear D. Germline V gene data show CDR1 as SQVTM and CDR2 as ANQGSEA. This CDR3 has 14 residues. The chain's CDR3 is CSVEDPVTPYEQYF. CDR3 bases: TGCAGCGTTGAAGACCCGGTTACTCCCTATGAGCAGTACTTC.

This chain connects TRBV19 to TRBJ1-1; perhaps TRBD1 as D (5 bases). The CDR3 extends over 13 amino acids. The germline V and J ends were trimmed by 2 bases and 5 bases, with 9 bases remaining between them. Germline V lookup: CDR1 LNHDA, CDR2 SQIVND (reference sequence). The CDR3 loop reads CASSIQGETEAFF. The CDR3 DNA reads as TGTGCCAGTAGTATACAGGGAGAAACTGAAGCTTTCTTT.

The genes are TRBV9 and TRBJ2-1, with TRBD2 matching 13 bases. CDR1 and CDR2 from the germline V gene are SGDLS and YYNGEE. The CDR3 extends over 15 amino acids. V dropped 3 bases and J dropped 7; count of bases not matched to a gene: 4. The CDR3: CASSGLAGGRNEQFF. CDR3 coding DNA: TGTGCCAGCAGCGGACTAGCGGGGGGCAGGAATGAGCAGTTCTTC.

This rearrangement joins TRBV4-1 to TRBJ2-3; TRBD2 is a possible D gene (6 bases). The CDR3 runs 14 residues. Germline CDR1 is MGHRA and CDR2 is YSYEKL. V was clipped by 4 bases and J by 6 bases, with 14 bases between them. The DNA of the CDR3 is TGCGCCAGCAGCCCCGGCGGGGAATCTGATACGCAGTATTTT. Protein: CASSPGGESDTQYF.

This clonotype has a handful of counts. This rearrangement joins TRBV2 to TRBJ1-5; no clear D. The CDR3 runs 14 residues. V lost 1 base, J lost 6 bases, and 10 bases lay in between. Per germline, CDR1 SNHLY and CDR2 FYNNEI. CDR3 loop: CASSEDVVSQPQHF. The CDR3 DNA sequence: TGTGCCAGCAGTGAAGACGTAGTATCTCAGCCCCAGCATTTT.

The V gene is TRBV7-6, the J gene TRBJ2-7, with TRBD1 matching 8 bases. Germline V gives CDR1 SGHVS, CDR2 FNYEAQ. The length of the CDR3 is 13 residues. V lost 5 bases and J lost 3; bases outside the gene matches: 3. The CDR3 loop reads CASSMTGDYEQYF. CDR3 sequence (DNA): TGTGCCAGCAGCATGACAGGGGACTACGAGCAGTACTTC.

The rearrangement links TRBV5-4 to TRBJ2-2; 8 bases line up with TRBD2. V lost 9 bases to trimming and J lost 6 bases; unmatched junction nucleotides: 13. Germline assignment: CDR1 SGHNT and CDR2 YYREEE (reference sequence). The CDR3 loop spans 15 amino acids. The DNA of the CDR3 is TGTGCCACCCTACCCGGGGGGGCCGATTCCGGGGAGCTGTTTTTT. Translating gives CATLPGGADSGELFF.

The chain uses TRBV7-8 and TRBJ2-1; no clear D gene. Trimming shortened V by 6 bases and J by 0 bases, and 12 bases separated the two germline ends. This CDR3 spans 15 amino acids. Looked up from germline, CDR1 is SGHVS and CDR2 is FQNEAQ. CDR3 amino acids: CASRVSAYSYNEQFF. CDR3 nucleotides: TGTGCCAGCAGAGTTTCGGCTTACTCCTACAATGAGCAGTTCTTC.

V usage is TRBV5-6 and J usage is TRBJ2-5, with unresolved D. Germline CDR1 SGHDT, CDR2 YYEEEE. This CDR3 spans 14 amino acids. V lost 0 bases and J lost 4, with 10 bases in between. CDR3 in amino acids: CASSLGPWGETQYF. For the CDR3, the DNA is TGTGCCAGCAGCTTGGGTCCGTGGGGAGAGACCCAGTACTTC.

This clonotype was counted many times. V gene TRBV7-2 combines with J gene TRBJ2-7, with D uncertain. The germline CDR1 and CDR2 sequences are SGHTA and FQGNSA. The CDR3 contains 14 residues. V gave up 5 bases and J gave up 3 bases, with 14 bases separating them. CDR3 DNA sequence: TGTGCCAGCAGCCCTTTTGGCAACAACTACGAGCAGTACTTC. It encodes CASSPFGNNYEQYF.